Sequencing of this T cell receptor (beta chain) was carried out in a study of T cells expressing NK-cell markers. The CDR3 contains 12 residues. Germline CDR1 is MDHEN and CDR2 is SYDVKM. From the 5' RACE reads, TCRdb lists one entry per CDR3 protein and no DNA. The specimen's table records 300,000 to 500,000 distinct CDR3 sequences. J is TRBJ2-3 and V is TRBV28. Sample: blood T cells: a sorted CD56 or NKG2C T cell subset, CD4+ or CD8+ T cells, or bulk PBMC T cells (not recorded which). The sequence came from a woman in her 50s in good health. CDR3 sequence: CASTRVGFAQYF.